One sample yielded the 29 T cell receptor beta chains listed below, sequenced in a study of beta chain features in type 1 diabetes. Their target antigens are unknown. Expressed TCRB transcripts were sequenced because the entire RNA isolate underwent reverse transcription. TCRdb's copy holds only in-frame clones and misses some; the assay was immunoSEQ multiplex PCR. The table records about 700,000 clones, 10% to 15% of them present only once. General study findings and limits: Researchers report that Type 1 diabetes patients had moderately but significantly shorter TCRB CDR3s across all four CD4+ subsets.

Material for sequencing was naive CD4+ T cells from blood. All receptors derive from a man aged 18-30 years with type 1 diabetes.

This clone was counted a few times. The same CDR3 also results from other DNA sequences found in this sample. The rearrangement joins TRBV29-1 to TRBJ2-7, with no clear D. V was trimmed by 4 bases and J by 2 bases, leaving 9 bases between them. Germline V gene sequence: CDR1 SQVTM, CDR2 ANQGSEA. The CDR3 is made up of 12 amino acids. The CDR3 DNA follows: TGCAGCGTTGGCTTGACAACCTACGAGCAGTACTTC. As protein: CSVGLTTYEQYF.

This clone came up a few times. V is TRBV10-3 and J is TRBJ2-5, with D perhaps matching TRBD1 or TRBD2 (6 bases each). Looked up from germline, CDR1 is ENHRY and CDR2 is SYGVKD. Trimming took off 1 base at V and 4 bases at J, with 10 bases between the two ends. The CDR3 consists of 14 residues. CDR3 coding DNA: TGTGCCATCAGTGAGTACGGGGGCAGAGAGACCCAGTACTTC. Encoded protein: CAISEYGGRETQYF.

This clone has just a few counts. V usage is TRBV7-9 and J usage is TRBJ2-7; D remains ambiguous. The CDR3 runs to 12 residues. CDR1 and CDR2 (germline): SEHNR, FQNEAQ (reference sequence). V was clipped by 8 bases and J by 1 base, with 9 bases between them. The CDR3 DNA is TGTGCCAGCGGCCTTTCGTCCTACGAGCAGTACTTC. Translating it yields CASGLSSYEQYF.

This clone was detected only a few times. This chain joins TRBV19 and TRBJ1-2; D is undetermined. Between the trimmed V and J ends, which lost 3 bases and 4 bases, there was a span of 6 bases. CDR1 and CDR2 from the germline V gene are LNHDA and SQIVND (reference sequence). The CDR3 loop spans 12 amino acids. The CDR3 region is CASSIEGYGYTF. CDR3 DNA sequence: TGTGCCAGTAGTATTGAAGGCTATGGCTACACCTTC.

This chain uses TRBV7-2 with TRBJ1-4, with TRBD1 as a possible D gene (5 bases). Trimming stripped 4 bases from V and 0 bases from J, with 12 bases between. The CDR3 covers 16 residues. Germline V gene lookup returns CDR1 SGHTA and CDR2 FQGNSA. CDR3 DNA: TGTGCCAGCAGCTCTCGACAAGGGGCAACTAATGAAAAACTGTTTTTT. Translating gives CASSSRQGATNEKLFF.

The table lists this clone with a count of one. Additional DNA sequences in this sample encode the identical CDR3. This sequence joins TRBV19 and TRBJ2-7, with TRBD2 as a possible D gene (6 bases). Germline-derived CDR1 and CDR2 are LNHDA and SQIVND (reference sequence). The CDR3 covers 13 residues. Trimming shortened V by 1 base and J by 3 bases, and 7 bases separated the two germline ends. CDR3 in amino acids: CASSIGGVYEQYF. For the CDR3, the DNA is TGTGCCAGTAGTATAGGGGGGGTCTACGAGCAGTACTTC. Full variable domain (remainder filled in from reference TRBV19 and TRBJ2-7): DGGITQSPKYLFRKEGQNVTLSCEQNLNHDAMYWYRQDPGQGLRLIYYSQIVNDFQKGDIAEGYSVSREKKESFPLTVTSAQKNPTAFYLCASSIGGVYEQYFGPGTRLTVT.

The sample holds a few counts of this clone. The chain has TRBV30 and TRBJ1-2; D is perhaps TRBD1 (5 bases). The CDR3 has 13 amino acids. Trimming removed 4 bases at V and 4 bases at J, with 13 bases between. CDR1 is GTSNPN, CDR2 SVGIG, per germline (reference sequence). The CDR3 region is CAWTGQGRYGYTF. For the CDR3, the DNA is TGTGCCTGGACCGGACAAGGCCGCTATGGCTACACCTTC.

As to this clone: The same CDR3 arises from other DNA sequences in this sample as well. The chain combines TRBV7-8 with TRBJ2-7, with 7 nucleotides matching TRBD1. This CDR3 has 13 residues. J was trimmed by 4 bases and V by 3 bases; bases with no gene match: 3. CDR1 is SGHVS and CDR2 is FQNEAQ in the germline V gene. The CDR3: CASSLDRPYEQYF. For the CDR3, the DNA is TGTGCCAGCAGCTTGGACAGGCCTTACGAGCAGTACTTC.

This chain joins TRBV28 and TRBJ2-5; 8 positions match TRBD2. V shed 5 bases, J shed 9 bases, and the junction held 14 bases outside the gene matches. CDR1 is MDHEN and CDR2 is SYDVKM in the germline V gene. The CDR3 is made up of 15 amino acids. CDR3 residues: CASSKAGGLASAQYF. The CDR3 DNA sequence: TGTGCCAGCAGTAAAGCGGGCGGACTAGCCTCCGCCCAGTACTTC.

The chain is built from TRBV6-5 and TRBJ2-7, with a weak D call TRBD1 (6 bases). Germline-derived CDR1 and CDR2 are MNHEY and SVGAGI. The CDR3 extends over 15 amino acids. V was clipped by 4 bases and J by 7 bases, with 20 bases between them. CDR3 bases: TGTGCCAGCAGTTCCCTTACAGGGACCTCCCGGGAGCAGTACTTC. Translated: CASSSLTGTSREQYF.

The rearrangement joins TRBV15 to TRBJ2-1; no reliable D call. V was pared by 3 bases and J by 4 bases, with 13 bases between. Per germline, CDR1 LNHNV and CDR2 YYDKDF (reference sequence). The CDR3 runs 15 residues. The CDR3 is CATSSLGNGYNEQFF. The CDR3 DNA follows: TGTGCCACCAGCAGTCTGGGTAACGGTTACAATGAGCAGTTCTTC.

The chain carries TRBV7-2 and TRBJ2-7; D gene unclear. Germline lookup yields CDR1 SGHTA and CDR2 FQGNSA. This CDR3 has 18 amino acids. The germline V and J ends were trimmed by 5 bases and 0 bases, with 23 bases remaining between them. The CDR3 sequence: CASSTYRYSTVISYEQYF. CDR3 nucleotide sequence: TGTGCCAGCAGCACCTACCGATATTCGACTGTAATCTCCTACGAGCAGTACTTC.

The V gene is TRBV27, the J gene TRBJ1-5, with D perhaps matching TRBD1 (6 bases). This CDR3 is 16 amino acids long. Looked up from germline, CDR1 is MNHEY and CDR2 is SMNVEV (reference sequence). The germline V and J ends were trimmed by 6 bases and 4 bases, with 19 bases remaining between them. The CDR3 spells CASRRMTGQANQPQHF. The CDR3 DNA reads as TGTGCCAGCAGGCGAATGACAGGTCAGGCAAATCAGCCCCAGCATTTT.

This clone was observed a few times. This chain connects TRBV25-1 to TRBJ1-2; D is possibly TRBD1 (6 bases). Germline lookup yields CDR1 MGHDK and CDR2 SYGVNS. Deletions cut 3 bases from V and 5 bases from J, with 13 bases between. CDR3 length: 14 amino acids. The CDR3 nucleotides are TGTGCCAGCAGTGACCACAGGGTTAGGTATGGCTACACCTTC. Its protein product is CASSDHRVRYGYTF.

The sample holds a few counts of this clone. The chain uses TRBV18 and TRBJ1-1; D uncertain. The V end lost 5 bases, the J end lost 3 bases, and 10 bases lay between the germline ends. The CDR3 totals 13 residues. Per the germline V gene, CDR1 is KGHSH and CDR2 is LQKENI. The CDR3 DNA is TGTGCCAGCTCAGTCGGGAGGGACACTGAAGCTTTCTTT. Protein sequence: CASSVGRDTEAFF.

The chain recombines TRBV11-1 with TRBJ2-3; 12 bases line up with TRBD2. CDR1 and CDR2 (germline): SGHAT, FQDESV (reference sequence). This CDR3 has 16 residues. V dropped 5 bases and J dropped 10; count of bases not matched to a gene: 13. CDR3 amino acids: CASSPDLAGGPMAQYF. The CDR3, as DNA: TGTGCCAGCAGCCCGGATCTAGCGGGGGGGCCTATGGCGCAGTATTTT.

The CDR3 DNA reads TGCGCCAGCAGCCGAGGACAGGACTACAATGAGCAGTTCTTC. Translating gives CASSRGQDYNEQFF. The J gene is TRBJ2-1, the V gene TRBV5-1, with TRBD1 matching over 7 bases. The CDR3 extends over 14 amino acids. The germline gives CDR1 SGHRS, CDR2 YFSETQ. The ends lost 4 bases at V and 3 bases at J; junction bases unmatched: 4.

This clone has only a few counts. CDR3 protein: CAISESAPGGFSNQPQHF. Written as DNA, the CDR3 is TGTGCCATCAGTGAGTCGGCCCCCGGGGGGTTTAGCAATCAGCCCCAGCATTTT. This chain uses TRBV10-3 with TRBJ1-5; possibly TRBD1 for D (5 bases). The CDR3 runs to 18 residues. V shed 0 bases and J shed 0 bases, with 15 bases lying between them. The germline CDR1 and CDR2 sequences are ENHRY and SYGVKD.

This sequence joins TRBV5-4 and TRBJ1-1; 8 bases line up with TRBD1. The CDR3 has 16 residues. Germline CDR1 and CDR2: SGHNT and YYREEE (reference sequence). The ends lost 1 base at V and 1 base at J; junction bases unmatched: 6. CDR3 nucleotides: TGTGCCAGCAGCTTGTCGGACAGGGCCTCGAACACTGAAGCTTTCTTT. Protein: CASSLSDRASNTEAFF.

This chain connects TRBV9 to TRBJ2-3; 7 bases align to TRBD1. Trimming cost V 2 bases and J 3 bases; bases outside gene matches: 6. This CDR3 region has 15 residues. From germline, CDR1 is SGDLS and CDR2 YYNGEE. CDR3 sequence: CASSVGIRGTDTQYF. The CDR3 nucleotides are TGTGCCAGCAGCGTGGGCATCAGGGGGACAGATACGCAGTATTTT.

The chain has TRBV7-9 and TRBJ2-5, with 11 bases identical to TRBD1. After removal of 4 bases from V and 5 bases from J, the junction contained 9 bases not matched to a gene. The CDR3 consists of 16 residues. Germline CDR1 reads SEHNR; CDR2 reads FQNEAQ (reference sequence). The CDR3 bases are TGTGCCAGCAGCTCGACCTGGACAGGGGGCGTGGAGACCCAGTACTTC. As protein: CASSSTWTGGVETQYF.

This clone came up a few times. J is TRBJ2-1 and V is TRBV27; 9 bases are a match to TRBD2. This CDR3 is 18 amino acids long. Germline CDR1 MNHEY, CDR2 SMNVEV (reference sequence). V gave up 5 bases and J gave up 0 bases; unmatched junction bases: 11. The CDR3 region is CASSLNSGSVPSYNEQFF. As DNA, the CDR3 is TGTGCCAGCAGTCTAAATAGCGGGAGCGTTCCCTCCTACAATGAGCAGTTCTTC.

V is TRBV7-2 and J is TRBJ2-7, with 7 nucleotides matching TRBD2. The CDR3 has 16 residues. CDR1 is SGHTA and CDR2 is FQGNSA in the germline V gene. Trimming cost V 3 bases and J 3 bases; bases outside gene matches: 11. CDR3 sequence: CASSFPWGGGIYEQYF. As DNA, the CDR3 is TGTGCCAGCAGCTTCCCCTGGGGCGGGGGAATCTACGAGCAGTACTTC.

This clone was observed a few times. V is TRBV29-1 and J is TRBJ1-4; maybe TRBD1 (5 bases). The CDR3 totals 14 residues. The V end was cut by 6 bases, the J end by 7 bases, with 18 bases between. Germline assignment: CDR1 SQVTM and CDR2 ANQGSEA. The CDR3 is CSVASGTSLEKLFF. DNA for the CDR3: TGCAGCGTGGCCTCCGGGACCTCCCTTGAAAAACTGTTTTTT.

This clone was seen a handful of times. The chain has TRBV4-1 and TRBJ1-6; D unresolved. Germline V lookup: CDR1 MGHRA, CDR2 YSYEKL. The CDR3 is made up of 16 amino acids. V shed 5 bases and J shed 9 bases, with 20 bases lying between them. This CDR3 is CASSDPVRPRGSPLHF. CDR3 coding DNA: TGCGCCAGCAGCGACCCAGTCAGGCCCCGGGGTTCACCCCTCCACTTT.

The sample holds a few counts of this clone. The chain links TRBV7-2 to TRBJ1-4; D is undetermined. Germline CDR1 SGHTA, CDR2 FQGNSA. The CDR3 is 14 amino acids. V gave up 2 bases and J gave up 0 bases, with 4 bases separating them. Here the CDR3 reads CASSLSATNEKLFF. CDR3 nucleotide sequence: TGTGCCAGCAGCTTATCTGCAACTAATGAAAAACTGTTTTTT. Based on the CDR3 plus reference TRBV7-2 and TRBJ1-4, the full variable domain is GAGVSQSPSNKVTEKGKDVELRCDPISGHTALYWYRQSLGQGLEFLIYFQGNSAPDKSGLPSDRFSAERTGGSVSTLTIQRTQQEDSAVYLCASSLSATNEKLFFGSGTQLSVL.

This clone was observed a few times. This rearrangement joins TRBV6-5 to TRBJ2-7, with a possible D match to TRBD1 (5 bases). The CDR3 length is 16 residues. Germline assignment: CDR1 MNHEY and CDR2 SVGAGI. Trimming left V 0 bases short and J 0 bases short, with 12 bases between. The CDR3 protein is CASSYSAGPTSYEQYF. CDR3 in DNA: TGTGCCAGCAGTTACTCCGCAGGGCCTACCTCCTACGAGCAGTACTTC.

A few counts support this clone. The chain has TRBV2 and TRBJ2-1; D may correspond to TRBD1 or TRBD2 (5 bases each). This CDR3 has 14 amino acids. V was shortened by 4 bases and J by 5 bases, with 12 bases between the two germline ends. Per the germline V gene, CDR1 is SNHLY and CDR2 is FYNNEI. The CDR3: CASSVQDWNNEQFF. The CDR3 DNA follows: TGTGCCAGCAGTGTACAGGACTGGAACAATGAGCAGTTCTTC.

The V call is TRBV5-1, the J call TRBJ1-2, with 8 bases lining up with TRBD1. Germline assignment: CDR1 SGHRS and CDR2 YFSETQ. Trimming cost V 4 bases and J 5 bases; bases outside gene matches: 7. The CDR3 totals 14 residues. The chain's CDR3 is CASSPGTGPYGYTF. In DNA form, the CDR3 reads TGCGCCAGCAGCCCCGGGACAGGACCTTATGGCTACACCTTC. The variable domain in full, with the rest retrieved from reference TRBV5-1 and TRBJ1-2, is KAGVTQTPRYLIKTRGQQVTLSCSPISGHRSVSWYQQTPGQGLQFLFEYFSETQRNKGNFPGRFSGRQFSNSRSEMNVSTLELGDSALYLCASSPGTGPYGYTFGSGTRLTVV.